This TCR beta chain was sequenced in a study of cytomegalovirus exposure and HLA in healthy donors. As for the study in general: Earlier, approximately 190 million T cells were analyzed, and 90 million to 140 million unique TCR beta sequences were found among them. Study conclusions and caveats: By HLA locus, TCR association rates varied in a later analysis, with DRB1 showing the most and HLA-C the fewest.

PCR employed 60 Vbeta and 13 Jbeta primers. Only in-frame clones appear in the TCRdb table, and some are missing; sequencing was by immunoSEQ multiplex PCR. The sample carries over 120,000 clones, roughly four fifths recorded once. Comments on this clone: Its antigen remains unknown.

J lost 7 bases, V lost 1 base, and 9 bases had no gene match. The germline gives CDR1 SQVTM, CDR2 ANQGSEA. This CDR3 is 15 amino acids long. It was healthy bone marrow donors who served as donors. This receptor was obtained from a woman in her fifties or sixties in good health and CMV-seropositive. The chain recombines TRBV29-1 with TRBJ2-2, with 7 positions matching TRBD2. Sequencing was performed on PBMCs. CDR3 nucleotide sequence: TGCAGCGTTGAAGGCAAGGGAGGGCTGGGCGGGGAGCTGTTTTTT. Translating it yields CSVEGKGGLGGELFF.